The subject of this entry is one T cell receptor beta chain. Enrolled during active infection, Seattle patients were then followed longitudinally. Libraries were prepared by immunoSEQ multiplex PCR; TCRdb keeps only in-frame clonotypes and omits some of them. The sample lists approximately 150,000 clones, approximately 86% seen once, with roughly 2.4% in the top ten. The source of the sample is a study of blood T cell repertoires in COVID-19. V lost 1 base to trimming and J lost 6 bases; unmatched junction nucleotides: 13. Germline lookup yields CDR1 MNHEY and CDR2 SMNVEV (reference sequence). This CDR3 has 17 residues.

The chain uses TRBV27 and TRBJ2-7; 9 nucleotides line up with TRBD1. Specimen: peripheral blood. This receptor was taken from a woman aged 80 or over with COVID-19, enrolled during active disease. The CDR3 DNA follows: TGTGCCAGCAGTTTATACGCCGGGGGACAGGGCTTGCGCGAGCAGTACTTC. This sequence encodes CASSLYAGGQGLREQYF.